What follows is one T cell receptor beta chain and its context. What it binds is unknown. The CD4+ fraction was divided into a CD45RA+ naive subset and a CD45RA-negative memory subset. The entry originates in a study of shared clonotypes between healthy human individuals. Trimming removed 4 bases at V and 1 base at J, with 16 bases between. The CDR3 spans 17 residues. The germline V gene has CDR1 LNHDA and CDR2 SQIVND (reference sequence). Study-level findings and limits: Sharing across four donors was highest in naive CD4 (approximately 5%) and lowest in memory CD8 (roughly 0.4%).

An assay was performed, and its level was deep. This table comes from immunoSEQ multiplex PCR, and its TCRdb copy is limited to in-frame clones, with some not included. The profile shows millions of clones, 85% to 95% of them singletons. The origin of this receptor is a man younger than 35 in good health. Sequenced input: naive CD4+ T cells sorted from blood. This sample's subset: CD45RA+ positively selected. The chain carries TRBV19 and TRBJ2-2; possible D gene TRBD1, 6 bases. The CDR3 reads CASSRTVALLNTGELFF. The CDR3 region has the DNA TGTGCCAGTAGTAGGACAGTCGCGCTACTGAACACCGGGGAGCTGTTTTTT.